The sequence of this TCR beta chain was determined in a study of T cell responses to AZD1222 COVID-19 vaccine. TCRdb's table, derived via immunoSEQ multiplex PCR, lists solely in-frame clones and lacks some. The sample shows approximately 70,000 clones, roughly 91% of them seen only once. CDR1 and CDR2 from the germline V gene are MNHEY and SMNVEV (reference sequence). V was pared by 5 bases and J by 0 bases, with 13 bases between. The CDR3 has 15 residues. This clone was counted a few times. This sequence joins TRBV27 and TRBJ1-1; D perhaps matches TRBD1 (5 bases). This TCR derives from an adult who received the MenACWY meningococcal vaccine as a control. The sample consisted of peripheral blood, taken 28 days after the second dose of the MenACWY control vaccine. In DNA, the CDR3 is TGTGCCAGCAGTCCCCAGGGCCGCCTGAACACTGAAGCTTTCTTT. This encodes CASSPQGRLNTEAFF.